Below are 32 T cell receptor beta chains sequenced from a single sample in a study of T cells after yellow fever vaccination. TCRdb recomputed calls from the 5' RACE reads with MiXCR, one row per CDR3 protein. The repertoire holds hundreds of thousands of distinct CDR3 sequences, with approximately 19% as singletons. Sample: PBMCs, taken before the yellow fever booster vaccination. The receptors come from a man younger than 30 who received the YFV17D yellow fever vaccine.

This clonotype was counted a few times. The V and J genes are TRBV7-9 and TRBJ1-1; no reliable D call. Germline values: CDR1 SEHNR, CDR2 FQNEAQ (reference sequence). V lost 5 bases and J 8 bases, leaving 12 bases between the germline ends. The CDR3 loop spans 12 amino acids. CDR3 bases: TGTGCCAGCAGCCCCCATCATGAAGAAGCTTTCTTT. Amino acids: CASSPHHEEAFF.

This clonotype was counted a few times. The CDR3 is CATSREGHLISGANVLTF. Here the CDR3 DNA reads TGTGCCACCAGCAGAGAGGGACACCTAATCTCTGGGGCCAACGTCCTGACTTTC. The V and J genes are TRBV15 and TRBJ2-6; perhaps TRBD1 as D (6 bases). CDR1 LNHNV and CDR2 YYDKDF come from the germline V gene (reference sequence). The CDR3 is 18 amino acids. The V end was cut by 0 bases, the J end by 0 bases, with 12 bases between.

The chain joins TRBV6-1 to TRBJ2-2; weak D call: TRBD1 (5 bases). Looked up from germline, CDR1 is MNHNS and CDR2 is SASEGT. This CDR3 is built from 15 residues. V was trimmed by 6 bases and J by 7 bases, leaving 18 bases between them. The CDR3 DNA reads as TGTGCCAGCAGGCCCTGGGAAGGGGTTGTCGGGGAGCTGTTTTTT. Translating it yields CASRPWEGVVGELFF.

This chain joins TRBV18 and TRBJ2-5; D gene ambiguous. This CDR3 comprises 14 residues. V was shortened by 2 bases and J by 2 bases, with 9 bases between the two germline ends. The germline gives CDR1 KGHSH, CDR2 LQKENI. CDR3 DNA sequence: TGTGCCAGCTCACCAGGAGTCAAACAAGAGACCCAGTACTTC. Amino acids: CASSPGVKQETQYF.

This clonotype was seen a handful of times. A much larger clonotype is one base distant, so this may be a read error. The chain is built from TRBV6-6 and TRBJ1-1; D may be TRBD1 (6 bases). V lost 11 bases to trimming and J lost 0 bases, with 13 bases between them. The CDR3 is made up of 13 amino acids. CDR1 is MNHNY, CDR2 SVGAGI, per germline (reference sequence). The CDR3 DNA follows: TGTGCCTTGTTCAGGGGCATGAACACTGAAGCTTTCTTT. Translating it yields CALFRGMNTEAFF.

This clonotype showed up many times. V usage is TRBV10-2 and J usage is TRBJ1-3; 8 positions match TRBD1. Germline V gene lookup returns CDR1 WSHSY and CDR2 SAAADI. Trimming at V came to 6 bases and at J to 3 bases, leaving 4 bases not matched to a gene. The CDR3 is made up of 14 amino acids. The DNA for the CDR3 is TGCGCCAGCAGCAGGGGGCTGGATGGAAACACCATATATTTT. Amino acids: CASSRGLDGNTIYF.

There are a few counts of this clonotype. No DNA is shown, since the ends of the CDR3 on it are uncertain; the CDR3 is the one TCRdb lists. The chain joins TRBV12-5 to TRBJ1-3; TRBD1, the table's D call, was not compared with the DNA. Germline CDR1 is LGHNT and CDR2 is FRNRAP. The CDR3 is 12 residues long, counting both termini. The CDR3: CASGFGGGIEYF.

The chain combines TRBV20-1 with TRBJ1-3; D gene unclear. The CDR3 has 13 residues. The germline CDR1 and CDR2 sequences are DFQATT and SNEGSKA (reference sequence). V was trimmed by 6 bases and J by 2 bases, leaving 11 bases between them. Here the CDR3 DNA reads TGCAGTGCCCCTGGAGAGACTGGAAACACCATATATTTT. Translation: CSAPGETGNTIYF.

This clonotype was counted only a few times. The rearrangement uses TRBV18 and TRBJ1-6, with 11 bases lining up with TRBD1. Per the germline V gene, CDR1 is KGHSH and CDR2 is LQKENI. The CDR3 is 15 residues long. V lost 6 bases and J lost 7; bases outside the gene matches: 5. CDR3 sequence (DNA): TGTGCCAGCTCTGCGGGGGACAGGGGGAATTCACCCCTCCACTTT. It yields the protein CASSAGDRGNSPLHF.

This clonotype was detected only a few times. The rearrangement links TRBV20-1 to TRBJ2-7; the D gene is possibly TRBD1 (5 bases). Germline assignment: CDR1 DFQATT and CDR2 SNEGSKA (reference sequence). The CDR3 runs 15 residues. Between the trimmed V and J ends, which lost 1 base and 6 bases, there was a span of 19 bases. The CDR3 DNA reads as TGCAGTGCTAGAGGGGGTCAGGGAATGATGGGCGAGCAGTACTTC. Protein: CSARGGQGMMGEQYF.

The chain has TRBV7-3 and TRBJ2-3; D not resolved. CDR1 and CDR2 (germline): SGHTA, FQGTGA. V dropped 2 bases and J dropped 0 bases, with 15 bases sitting between them. The CDR3 has 17 amino acids. In DNA, the CDR3 is TGTGCCAGCAGCTTACGACCTGGCAGAACTAGCACAGATACGCAGTATTTT. Residues: CASSLRPGRTSTDTQYF.

This chain links TRBV20-1 with TRBJ1-3; a possible D gene is TRBD1 (6 bases). Germline CDR1 is DFQATT and CDR2 is SNEGSKA (reference sequence). Trimming took off 2 bases at V and 4 bases at J, with 15 bases between the two ends. This CDR3 region has 15 residues. The CDR3 region is CSARQNSGEGNTIYF. The CDR3 region has the DNA TGCAGTGCTAGACAAAACTCAGGGGAAGGAAACACCATATATTTT.

This clonotype was found a few times. The chain has TRBV6-5 and TRBJ2-7; tentatively, D is TRBD1 (6 bases). The CDR3 totals 13 residues. CDR1 is MNHEY, CDR2 SVGAGI, per germline. The V end lost 6 bases, the J end lost 5 bases, and 14 bases lay between the germline ends. The CDR3: CASRGTSGHEQYV. The CDR3 nucleotides are TGTGCCAGCAGGGGGACATCGGGCCACGAGCAGTACGTC.

A few counts support this clonotype. J is TRBJ2-3 and V is TRBV12-5, with TRBD2 matching 15 bases. In germline, CDR1 is LGHNT, CDR2 FRNRAP. V lost 5 bases to trimming and J lost 5 bases; unmatched junction nucleotides: 2. CDR3 length equals 15 residues. The CDR3 spells CASGLGLAGGDTQYF. CDR3 DNA: TGTGCTAGTGGTCTGGGACTAGCGGGGGGAGATACGCAGTATTTT.

The J gene is TRBJ2-6, the V gene TRBV7-2; no clear D gene. Trimming removed 0 bases at V and 0 bases at J, with 6 bases between. The germline V gene encodes CDR1 SGHTA and CDR2 FQGNSA. The length of the CDR3 is 16 residues. For the CDR3, the DNA is TGTGCCAGCAGCTTAGCCCGTAGCTCTGGGGCCAACGTCCTGACTTTC. Its translation: CASSLARSSGANVLTF.

V is TRBV12-3 or TRBV12-4 and J is TRBJ2-5; TRBD2 matches 12 bases. The trim removed 5 bases at V and 3 bases at J, leaving 13 bases unmatched. This CDR3 is 18 amino acids long. The CDR3 loop reads CASSTRLAGDPMKETQYF. The CDR3 DNA is TGTGCCAGCAGTACCCGACTAGCGGGGGACCCTATGAAAGAGACCCAGTACTTC.

This clonotype has only a few counts. The gene calls are TRBV7-2 and TRBJ1-5, with a weak D call TRBD1 (5 bases). The CDR3 spans 13 residues. V was shortened by 1 base and J by 5 bases, with 6 bases between the two germline ends. The V gene's germline CDR1 is SGHTA and CDR2 FQGNSA. CDR3 amino acids: CASSLVGDQPQHF. The DNA for the CDR3 is TGTGCCAGCAGCTTAGTGGGGGATCAGCCCCAGCATTTT.

This clonotype was detected once. Relative to the germline gene, one junction end is altered; a read error may explain this. The rearrangement uses TRBV7-6 and TRBJ1-1, with a possible D match to TRBD1 (6 bases). The CDR3 totals 16 residues. Germline V gene data show CDR1 as SGHVS and CDR2 as FNYEAQ. CDR3 sequence reads: CASSPLTGKGGAEASF. CDR3 DNA sequence: TGTGCCAGCAGCCCTCTTACGGGTAAGGGGGGCGCTGAAGCTTCCTTT. The full variable domain, with the rest looked up from reference TRBV7-6 and TRBJ1-1, is GAGVSQSPRYKVTKRGQDVALRCDPISGHVSLYWYRQALGQGPEFLTYFNYEAQQDKSGLPNDRFSAERPEGSISTLTIQRTEQRDSAMYRCASSPLTGKGGAEASFGQGTRLTVV.

This clonotype was detected a few times. The J gene is TRBJ1-5, the V gene TRBV20-1; D perhaps matches TRBD1 (6 bases). V lost 0 bases and J 3 bases, leaving 12 bases between the germline ends. Germline lookup yields CDR1 DFQATT and CDR2 SNEGSKA (reference sequence). CDR3 size: 15 residues. The CDR3 loop reads CSARDPGAYNQPQHF. The CDR3 DNA follows: TGCAGTGCTAGAGATCCGGGGGCCTACAATCAGCCCCAGCATTTT.

The chain carries TRBV12-2 and TRBJ2-7. TRBV12-2 is designated a pseudogene. The CDR3 runs to 14 residues. The CDR3 sequence: CASRLVFLQYEQYF. The DNA for the CDR3 is TGTGCAAGTCGCTTAGTTTTCTTGCAGTACGAGCAGTACTTC.

This clonotype was counted between two and nine times. The chain has TRBV7-6 and TRBJ1-6, with 7 bases fitting TRBD1. Germline values: CDR1 SGHVS, CDR2 FNYEAQ. The CDR3 is 15 residues long. Losses at the gene ends were 4 bases for V and 7 bases for J; bases not matched to a gene: 7. The DNA of the CDR3 is TGTGCCAGCAGCTCCAAGACAGGGTTAAATTCACCCCTCCACTTT. It translates to CASSSKTGLNSPLHF. Full variable domain (missing parts from reference TRBV7-6 and TRBJ1-6): GAGVSQSPRYKVTKRGQDVALRCDPISGHVSLYWYRQALGQGPEFLTYFNYEAQQDKSGLPNDRFSAERPEGSISTLTIQRTEQRDSAMYRCASSSKTGLNSPLHFGNGTRLTVT.

This clonotype has a handful of counts. The chain has TRBV20-1 and TRBJ1-1; no clear D gene. The germline CDR1 and CDR2 sequences are DFQATT and SNEGSKA (reference sequence). The V gene lost 0 bases and the J gene lost 4 bases, with 9 bases spanning the gap. The CDR3 consists of 13 residues. The CDR3 here is CSARDGGVTEAFF. The CDR3 bases are TGCAGTGCTAGAGATGGTGGGGTCACTGAAGCTTTCTTT.

There are a few counts of this clonotype. CDR3 protein: CASTGTGVNQPQHF. DNA of the CDR3: TGTGCCAGCACAGGGACAGGCGTTAATCAGCCCCAGCATTTT. The chain joins TRBV25-1 to TRBJ1-5; the match to TRBD1 covers 8 bases. This CDR3 contains 14 residues. Unmatched junction bases numbered 6, after V lost 7 bases and J lost 4 bases. Germline CDR1 reads MGHDK; CDR2 reads SYGVNS.

J is TRBJ1-1 and V is TRBV14; 9 positions match TRBD1. Looked up from germline, CDR1 is SGHDN and CDR2 is FVKESK. The CDR3 runs to 15 residues. V gave up 4 bases and J gave up 5 bases; unmatched junction bases: 8. The CDR3 sequence is CASSLRMGQGTEAFF. DNA for the CDR3: TGTGCCAGCAGCCTGCGGATGGGACAGGGAACTGAAGCTTTCTTT.

This clonotype was seen repeatedly, ten times or more. CDR3 in amino acids: CASSEGGRTYEQYV. As DNA, the CDR3 is TGCGCCAGCAGTGAGGGGGGACGTACCTACGAGCAGTACGTC. The gene calls are TRBV5-1 and TRBJ2-7; D possibly uses TRBD1 or TRBD2 (6 bases each). The germline gives CDR1 SGHRS, CDR2 YFSETQ. The CDR3 spans 14 residues. Trimming took off 5 bases at V and 2 bases at J, with 14 bases between the two ends.

This clonotype was observed once. The rearrangement links TRBV5-6 to TRBJ2-7; tentatively, D is TRBD1 or TRBD2 (6 bases each). Per the germline V gene, CDR1 is SGHDT and CDR2 is YYEEEE. Trimming removed 0 bases from V and 7 bases from J, with 11 bases in between. This CDR3 has 13 residues. The CDR3 region is CASSLAIGGEQYV. CDR3 in DNA: TGTGCCAGCAGCTTGGCCATAGGGGGGGAGCAGTACGTC.

The V gene is TRBV5-1, the J gene TRBJ2-3; the match to TRBD2 covers 8 bases. Germline CDR1 reads SGHRS; CDR2 reads YFSETQ. This CDR3 spans 16 amino acids. The junction had 10 bases not matched to a gene; V was cut back by 0 bases and J by 7 bases. CDR3 DNA: TGCGCCAGCAGCTTGGTCGGGGGGGCCTTCCGGAATACGCAGTATTTT. This gives the protein CASSLVGGAFRNTQYF.

V and J are TRBV5-5 and TRBJ2-7; TRBD2 aligns across 11 bases. V shed 2 bases and J 7 bases; nucleotides not matched to a gene: 2. The CDR3 length is 13 residues. In germline, CDR1 is SGHKS, CDR2 YYEKEE (reference sequence). DNA for the CDR3: TGTGCCAGCAGCTTCACTAGCGGGGGAGAGCAGTACGTC. It encodes CASSFTSGGEQYV.

This clonotype was detected a few times. V is TRBV28 and J is TRBJ2-2; possibly TRBD1 for D (6 bases). The CDR3 totals 17 residues. V shed 5 bases and J shed 1 base, with 17 bases lying between them. In germline, CDR1 is MDHEN, CDR2 SYDVKM. The CDR3 nucleotides are TGTGCCAGCAGTCCCTCGGCAGGGGCCGTGAACACCGGGGAGCTGTTTTTT. It translates to CASSPSAGAVNTGELFF.

This clonotype was counted ten times or more. The rearrangement links TRBV4-3 to TRBJ2-1; TRBD2 might be the D (6 bases). The V end lost 4 bases, the J end lost 6 bases, and 16 bases lay between the germline ends. The CDR3 runs to 15 residues. In germline, CDR1 is LGHNA, CDR2 YSLEER. The CDR3, as DNA: TGCGCCAGCAGCCCCGGGACTCTCGACCCCAATGAGCAGTTCTTC. It encodes CASSPGTLDPNEQFF.

The genes are TRBV6-5 and TRBJ2-1; a weak D match, TRBD1 (6 bases). The length of the CDR3 is 15 residues. Trimming pared 2 bases from V and 4 bases from J, leaving 12 bases between. Germline loops: CDR1 MNHEY, CDR2 SVGAGI. DNA for the CDR3: TGTGCCAGCAGTTACGTGACAGGATCGTACAATGAGCAGTTCTTC. This encodes CASSYVTGSYNEQFF.

This chain joins TRBV6-5 and TRBJ1-1; 7 positions agree with TRBD1. Germline V lookup: CDR1 MNHEY, CDR2 SVGAGI. V trimming: 5 bases; J trimming: 4 bases; junction bases outside the gene matches: 10. The CDR3 length is 15 residues. CDR3 residues: CASSRGQVSATEAFF. CDR3 bases: TGTGCCAGCAGTAGAGGACAGGTCAGCGCCACTGAAGCTTTCTTT.